Listed below are T cell receptor beta chains from one sample, sequenced in a study of regulatory T cells in long-lasting Graves disease. TCRdb analysed the multiplex PCR reads with MiXCR anew, one entry per CDR3 protein. This sample carries under 500,000 distinct CDR3 sequences, under 25% of them seen once, and the ten largest clones take roughly 20%. The source was peripheral blood mononuclear cells (PBMCs), collected when the disease was refractory, from a patient treated with antithyroid drugs. The receptors were gathered from a female donor with Graves disease. CDR3s include the opening cysteine and the closing phenylalanine or tryptophan. The D gene is left open where the match is weak. Not every row has a clone size; where given, it reads once, few, many or a size class.

d_call	clone_size	v_call	j_call	cdr3_nt	cdr3_aa
NA	few	TRBV6-1	TRBJ2-7	TGTGCCAGCCGCGCAAGCCCGGGACAACGACACGAGCAGTACTTC	CASRASPGQRHEQYF
NA	many	TRBV12-3/TRBV12-4	TRBJ1-1	TGTGCCAGCGCTAACGGAGGCATGGGGTACACTGAAGCTTTCTTT	CASANGGMGYTEAFF
TRBD1	few	TRBV29-1	TRBJ2-7	TGCAGCGTGGGGACGTGGGCTGAGACAGGGGGCTCCTACGAGCAGTACTTC	CSVGTWAETGGSYEQYF
TRBD2	many	TRBV28	TRBJ2-7	TGTGCCAGCTCCCCTTTGCGGTTCGGACTAGCCCACGAGCAGTACTTC	CASSPLRFGLAHEQYF
NA	many	TRBV7-9	TRBJ2-7	TGTGCCAGCAGCTTTGACGGGGGCGAGCAGTACTTC	CASSFDGGEQYF
TRBD2	NA	TRBV5-1	TRBJ2-1	TGCGCCAGCAGCTTGGATCCGACTAGCGGCCACAATGAGCAGTTCTTC	CASSLDPTSGHNEQFF
NA	many	TRBV28	TRBJ2-7	TGTGCCAGCAGACCAGTTACGGGATCCTACGAGCAGTACTTC	CASRPVTGSYEQYF
NA	NA	TRBV13	TRBJ1-5	TGTGCCAGCAGCTTTGTTAGTGGACCACCAAGCAATCAGCCCCAGCATTTT	CASSFVSGPPSNQPQHF
NA	NA	TRBV6-1	TRBJ1-2	TGTGCCAGCAGCACGGGGGGCGTAAGATATGGCTACACCTTC	CASSTGGVRYGYTF
TRBD1	many	TRBV2	TRBJ2-7	TGTGCCAGCAGTGGAGGTAGGGGACAGGGACATTACGAGCAGCACTTC	CASSGGRGQGHYEQHF
NA	many	TRBV27	TRBJ1-1	TGTGCCAGGACTGGGGCGAGGGGTTTAGGCACTGAAGCTTTCTTT	CARTGARGLGTEAFF
NA	many	TRBV5-1	TRBJ2-7	TGCGCCAGCAGCGTGGACTTCAATCCCTACGAGCAGTACTTC	CASSVDFNPYEQYF
NA	many	TRBV24-1	TRBJ1-1	TGTGCCACCAGTTCGGGACGCACAAACACTGAAGCTTTCTTT	CATSSGRTNTEAFF
NA	many	TRBV5-6	TRBJ2-5	TGTGCCAGCAGCTTTCTAAGCCAGTCAGATTTCCAAGAGACCCAGTACTTC	CASSFLSQSDFQETQYF
TRBD1	few	TRBV29-1	TRBJ2-6	TGCAGCGTTGAAGGTCCGAGGACAGGGGGCCAAAGCTCTGGGGCCAACGTCCTGACTTTC	CSVEGPRTGGQSSGANVLTF
NA	few	TRBV4-3	TRBJ1-4	TGCGCCAGCAGCCAAGAAGCTGACAAGAGGGAACCCGATGAAAAACTGTTTTTT	CASSQEADKREPDEKLFF
NA	many	TRBV4-1	TRBJ1-1	TGCGCCAGCAGCCAAGTCGCCGAGACCACTGAAGCTTTCTTT	CASSQVAETTEAFF
NA	NA	TRBV18	TRBJ1-5	TGTGCCAGCTCACCAGGGGGTGGGGGCAATCAGCCCCAGCATTTT	CASSPGGGGNQPQHF
NA	many	TRBV28	TRBJ1-5	TGTGCCAGCAAGGGTGATAGCAATCAGCCCCAGCATTTT	CASKGDSNQPQHF
TRBD1	many	TRBV12-3/TRBV12-4	TRBJ2-5	TGTGCCAGCAGTCCTGGGGACAGGGTCCATCAAGAGACCCAGTACTTC	CASSPGDRVHQETQYF
TRBD2	few	TRBV6-2/TRBV6-3	TRBJ2-3	TGTGCCAGCAGTTACACCCGGACTAGCGGGACACCAGATACGCAGTATTTT	CASSYTRTSGTPDTQYF
NA	many	TRBV12-3/TRBV12-4	TRBJ2-3	TGTGCCAGCAGTTTAGCGTTAGGCGGGCGCGTAGATACGCAGTATTTT	CASSLALGGRVDTQYF
NA	NA	TRBV5-4	TRBJ2-4	TGTGCCAGCAGCTTGGGAAAACGGACTGGACCCGCCCGAGACATTCAGTACTTC	CASSLGKRTGPARDIQYF
TRBD2	NA	TRBV20-1	TRBJ2-7	TGCAGTGCTAGAGCGGGACTAGCGGGAGAGCGTCTCGACGAGCAGTACTTC	CSARAGLAGERLDEQYF
NA	NA	TRBV12-3/TRBV12-4	TRBJ1-6	TGTGCCAGGGGGGGGGGGTATTGTCGTGATTCACCCCTCCACTTT	CARGGGYCRDSPLHF
TRBD2	many	TRBV20-1	TRBJ2-5	TGCAGTGCTAGCCCGCTAGCGGGAGAAGGGGAGACCCAGTACTTC	CSASPLAGEGETQYF
NA	NA	TRBV25-1	TRBJ2-1	TGTGCCAGCAGTGAGGGATGGGTAGCAAGCTCCTACAATGAGCAGTTCTTC	CASSEGWVASSYNEQFF
NA	few	TRBV7-2	TRBJ1-2	TGTGCCAGCAGCTTAGATGAACGCCAGGGCTACACCTTC	CASSLDERQGYTF
TRBD1	many	TRBV6-1	TRBJ1-5	TGTGCCAGCAGTAAGGGACAGTCAAGAGGGGGCAATCAGCCCCAGCATTTT	CASSKGQSRGGNQPQHF
TRBD2	many	TRBV6-1	TRBJ2-6	TGTGCCAGCGCTCCGGGACTAGCGGGATTCACTGGGGCCAACGTCCTGACTTTC	CASAPGLAGFTGANVLTF
TRBD2	NA	TRBV15	TRBJ2-3	TGTGCCACCAGCCAAGATGGGGGGAGGCTAGCGGACCTCACAGATACGCAGTATTTT	CATSQDGGRLADLTDTQYF
NA	NA	TRBV25-1	TRBJ2-2	TGTGCCAGCAGTGGTTTGGCATCGAACACCGGGGAGCTGTTTTTT	CASSGLASNTGELFF
NA	NA	TRBV20-1	TRBJ2-2	TGCAGTGCCTCGGTTTCCAGATCGGACGGGGAGCTGTTTTTT	CSASVSRSDGELFF
NA	few	TRBV5-1	TRBJ2-1	TGCGCCAGCAGTAGTGGTGGGCGTAATGGGTTTCGGAGCTACAATGAGCAGTTCTTC	CASSSGGRNGFRSYNEQFF
TRBD2	few	TRBV29-1	TRBJ2-1	TGCAGCGCCGAACGCGGGAGTTCTATAAATGAGCAGTTCTTC	CSAERGSSINEQFF
NA	many	TRBV11-2	TRBJ2-2	TGTGCCAGCAGCACTCTCTTCTCCGGGGAGCTGTTTTTT	CASSTLFSGELFF
NA	NA	TRBV10-3	TRBJ2-1	TGTGCCATCAGGGACAGCTCCTACAATGAGCAGTTCTTC	CAIRDSSYNEQFF
NA	NA	TRBV19	TRBJ1-5	TGTGCCAGTAGTATCGGCACTATTAGCAATCAGCCCCAGCATTTT	CASSIGTISNQPQHF
TRBD1	NA	TRBV29-1	TRBJ2-7	TGCAGCGTCAAAAGACAGGGTCTTGACGAGCAGTACTTC	CSVKRQGLDEQYF
TRBD1	few	TRBV9	TRBJ1-2	TGTGCCAGCAGCGTTGAGGGGGCAAACTATGGCTACACCTTC	CASSVEGANYGYTF
TRBD2	many	TRBV18	TRBJ2-2	TGTGCCAGCTCACCATCGGGAGGGAACACCGGGGAGCTGTTTTTT	CASSPSGGNTGELFF
TRBD1	few	TRBV20-1	TRBJ2-5	TGCAGTGCTAGAGTTGCAGGGGGCAGGGAGACCCAGTACTTC	CSARVAGGRETQYF
NA	NA	TRBV7-3	TRBJ2-1	TGTGCCAGCAGCTACGGGAGCACCTCCTACAATGAGCAGTTCTTC	CASSYGSTSYNEQFF
NA	NA	TRBV6-5	TRBJ1-2	TGTGCCAGCAGTTACACAACCGGGGGCTATGGCTACACCTTC	CASSYTTGGYGYTF